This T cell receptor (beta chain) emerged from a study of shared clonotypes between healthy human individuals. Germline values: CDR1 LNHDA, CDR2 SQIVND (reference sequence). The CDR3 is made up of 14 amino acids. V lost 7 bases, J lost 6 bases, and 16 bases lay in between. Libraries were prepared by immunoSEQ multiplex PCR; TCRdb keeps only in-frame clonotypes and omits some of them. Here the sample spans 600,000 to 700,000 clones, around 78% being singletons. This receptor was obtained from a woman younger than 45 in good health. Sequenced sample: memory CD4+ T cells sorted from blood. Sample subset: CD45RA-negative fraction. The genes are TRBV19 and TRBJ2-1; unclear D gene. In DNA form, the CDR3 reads TGTGCCAGTAAGCGAGGAGATCTGGTCAATGAGCAGTTCTTC. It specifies CASKRGDLVNEQFF.